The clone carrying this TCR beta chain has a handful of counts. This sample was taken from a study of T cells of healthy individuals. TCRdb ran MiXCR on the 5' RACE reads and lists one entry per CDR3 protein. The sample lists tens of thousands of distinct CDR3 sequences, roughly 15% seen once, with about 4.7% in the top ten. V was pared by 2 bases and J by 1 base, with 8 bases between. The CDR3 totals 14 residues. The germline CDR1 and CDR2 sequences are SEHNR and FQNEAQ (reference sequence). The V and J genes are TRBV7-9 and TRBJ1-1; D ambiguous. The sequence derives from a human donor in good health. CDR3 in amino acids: CASSLFSENTEAFF. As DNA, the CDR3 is TGTGCCAGCAGCTTATTTTCAGAGAACACTGAAGCTTTCTTT.